A single sample is the source of the 17 T cell receptor beta chains below, sequenced in a study of blood T cells in healthy people across ages. A sample-barcoded 5' primer and a J-beta primer mix were used in a second PCR of about 6 to 11 cycles. Via MiXCR, TCRdb re-called the 5' RACE reads, giving one row per CDR3 protein. The sample contains about 2 million distinct CDR3 sequences, around 48% of which appear only once. Input material: blood. The receptors stem from a woman aged 40 to 50 in good health.

This chain links TRBV7-9 with TRBJ2-5; a possible D gene is TRBD2 (6 bases). V was pared by 10 bases and J by 0 bases, with 15 bases between. This CDR3 is 14 amino acids long. Germline loops: CDR1 SEHNR, CDR2 FQNEAQ (reference sequence). CDR3 nucleotide sequence: TGTGCCACTCAAGGCGGGGTCTACCAAGAGACCCAGTACTTC. The encoded protein is CATQGGVYQETQYF.

V is TRBV24-1 and J is TRBJ2-5; D may be TRBD2 (5 bases). CDR3 size: 15 residues. From germline, CDR1 is KGHDR and CDR2 SFDVKD. Trimming removed 4 bases from V and 1 base from J, with 12 bases in between. CDR3 residues: CATSEVGEFQETQYF. Written as DNA, the CDR3 is TGTGCCACCAGTGAGGTCGGGGAGTTCCAAGAGACCCAGTACTTC.

In its sample, this clonotype was seen once. The CDR3 region is CASSPPFADSYNEQFF. The CDR3 region has the DNA TGTGCCAGCTCACCACCGTTCGCGGACAGCTACAATGAGCAGTTCTTC. V gene TRBV18 combines with J gene TRBJ2-1; D may be TRBD1 (6 bases). CDR1 and CDR2 (germline): KGHSH, LQKENI. The V gene lost 0 bases and the J gene lost 3 bases, with 12 bases spanning the gap. The CDR3 length is 16 residues.

This chain links TRBV27 with TRBJ2-7, with D unclear. Germline CDR1 is MNHEY and CDR2 is SMNVEV (reference sequence). V lost 5 bases and J lost 6, with 11 bases in between. The CDR3 covers 12 residues. CDR3 coding DNA: TGTGCCAGCAGTCGGTCGACCAGCGAGCAGTACTTC. Translation: CASSRSTSEQYF.

The V gene is TRBV4-3, the J gene TRBJ2-3, with TRBD2 matching over 9 bases. V dropped 1 base and J dropped 0; count of bases not matched to a gene: 11. CDR1 is LGHNA and CDR2 is YSLEER in the germline V gene. This CDR3 is 19 amino acids long. In DNA form, the CDR3 reads TGCGCCAGCAGCCAAGGTTGGGCTAGCGGGGCTTCGAGCACAGATACGCAGTATTTT. It is translated as CASSQGWASGASSTDTQYF.

The gene calls are TRBV20-1 and TRBJ2-7; D possibly corresponds to TRBD2 (7 bases). The CDR3 contains 13 residues. V was cut by 4 bases and J by 2 bases, with 12 bases left in between. Germline V gives CDR1 DFQATT, CDR2 SNEGSKA (reference sequence). CDR3: CSAIEGGAYEQYF. The CDR3 DNA follows: TGCAGTGCTATCGAGGGGGGGGCCTACGAGCAGTACTTC.

There are a few counts of this clonotype. The chain combines TRBV4-3 with TRBJ2-1; D call uncertain. The CDR3 is 17 residues long. V was trimmed by 0 bases and J by 2 bases, leaving 14 bases between them. The germline CDR1 and CDR2 sequences are LGHNA and YSLEER. CDR3 amino acids: CASSQDLASVPYNEQFF. DNA for the CDR3: TGCGCCAGCAGCCAAGACCTCGCCAGCGTCCCCTACAATGAGCAGTTCTTC.

This clonotype was recorded a few times. The rearrangement uses TRBV7-8 and TRBJ2-1; TRBD2 matches at 13 bases. The CDR3 sequence is 16 residues long. CDR1 and CDR2 from the germline V gene are SGHVS and FQNEAQ. V shed 4 bases, J shed 7 bases, and the junction held 7 bases outside the gene matches. The CDR3 reads CASSSKLAGGRNEQFF. CDR3 sequence (DNA): TGTGCCAGCAGCTCAAAACTAGCGGGGGGGCGGAATGAGCAGTTCTTC.

J is TRBJ1-2 and V is TRBV28, with D maybe TRBD1 (6 bases). Germline CDR1 reads MDHEN; CDR2 reads SYDVKM. CDR3 length: 14 amino acids. V was cut by 4 bases and J by 3 bases, with 12 bases left in between. CDR3 bases: TGTGCCAGCAGTTACACGACAGGAGACTATGGCTACACCTTC. Translating gives CASSYTTGDYGYTF.

J is TRBJ2-3 and V is TRBV29-1; 16 bases agree with TRBD2. Germline V gene data show CDR1 as SQVTM and CDR2 as ANQGSEA. This CDR3 has 16 residues. V lost 5 bases and J lost 3; bases outside the gene matches: 5. CDR3 bases: TGCAGCGTTCTTGGGACTAGCGGGGGGGCTACAGATACGCAGTATTTT. This sequence encodes CSVLGTSGGATDTQYF.

The rearrangement joins TRBV11-2 to TRBJ2-1; D gene uncertain. This CDR3 spans 14 amino acids. The germline gives CDR1 SGHAT, CDR2 FQNNGV. V was shortened by 1 base and J by 6 bases, with 10 bases between the two germline ends. As DNA, the CDR3 is TGTGCCAGCAGCTTAGGTCGCCTACTCAATGAGCAGTTCTTC. Translation gives CASSLGRLLNEQFF.

The chain links TRBV5-5 to TRBJ2-7, with a possible D match to TRBD2 (5 bases). The germline CDR1 and CDR2 sequences are SGHKS and YYEKEE (reference sequence). Trimming removed 4 bases at V and 3 bases at J, with 11 bases between. The CDR3 covers 13 residues. CDR3 region: CASSPDGLYEQYF. CDR3 sequence (DNA): TGTGCCAGCAGCCCGGACGGACTCTACGAGCAGTACTTC.

This clonotype was observed a few times. CDR3 in amino acids: CASSSGPEYYEQYF. As DNA, the CDR3 is TGCGCCAGCAGCTCCGGGCCTGAATACTACGAGCAGTACTTC. The genes are TRBV5-1 and TRBJ2-7; no clear D gene. CDR3 length equals 14 residues. Germline lookup yields CDR1 SGHRS and CDR2 YFSETQ. V lost 3 bases to trimming and J lost 3 bases, with 13 bases between them.

The rearrangement links TRBV29-1 to TRBJ2-5; the D gene is possibly TRBD1 (6 bases). With the DNA end fitting TRBJ2-7 better, the J assignment may be wrong. The CDR3 spans 12 residues. Germline V gene sequence: CDR1 SQVTM, CDR2 ANQGSEA. CDR3 DNA: TGCAGCGTTGAAAACAGGGATTACGAGCAGTACTTC. Its protein is CSVENRDYEQYF.

J is TRBJ2-5 and V is TRBV11-2, with 12 bases fitting TRBD1. Germline CDR1 and CDR2: SGHAT and FQNNGV. V trimming: 5 bases; J trimming: 11 bases; junction bases outside the gene matches: 12. The CDR3 totals 15 residues. CDR3 in DNA: TGTGCCAGCAGCCCCGGGACAGGGGGCATAGATGAGCAGTACTTC. It codes for CASSPGTGGIDEQYF.

The chain carries TRBV19 and TRBJ1-2, with D possibly TRBD1 on 5 matching bases. Germline V lookup: CDR1 LNHDA, CDR2 SQIVND (reference sequence). The CDR3 length is 13 residues. The V gene lost 6 bases and the J gene lost 2 bases, with 10 bases spanning the gap. In nucleotides, the CDR3 is TGTGCCAGTAGCCTACAGGACAACTATGGCTACACCTTC. This translates into CASSLQDNYGYTF.

The CDR3 coding sequence is TGTGCCAGCACCCCTCACGTCGGTTCCTACGAGCAGTACTTC. Its protein is CASTPHVGSYEQYF. This sequence joins TRBV12-3 or TRBV12-4 and TRBJ2-7; D unclear. The V end lost 7 bases, the J end lost 1 base, and 14 bases lay between the germline ends. The CDR3 totals 14 residues.